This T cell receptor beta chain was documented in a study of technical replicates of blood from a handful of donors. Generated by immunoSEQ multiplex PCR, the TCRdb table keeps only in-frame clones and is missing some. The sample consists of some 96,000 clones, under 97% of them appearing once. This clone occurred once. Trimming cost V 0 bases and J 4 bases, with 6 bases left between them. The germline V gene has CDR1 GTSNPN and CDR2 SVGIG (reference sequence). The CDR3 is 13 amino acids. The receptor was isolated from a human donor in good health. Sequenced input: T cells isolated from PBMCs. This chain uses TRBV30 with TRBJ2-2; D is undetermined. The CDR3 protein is CAWSVRVTGELFF. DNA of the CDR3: TGTGCCTGGAGTGTACGGGTCACCGGGGAGCTGTTTTTT. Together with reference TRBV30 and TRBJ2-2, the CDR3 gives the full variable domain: SQTIHQWPATLVQPVGSPLSLECTVEGTSNPNLYWYRQAAGRGLQLLFYSVGIGQISSEVPQNLSASRPQDRQFILSSKKLLLSDSGFYLCAWSVRVTGELFFGEGSRLTVL.